The present T cell receptor (beta chain) was sequenced within a study of molecular identifiers for immune sequencing clone quantification. General study points: Jurkat TCR RNA spiked in from one cell could reportedly be detected among 800,000 to 1,000,000 naive cells. The study found clones above 20 RNA copies held over 99% of effector molecules and under 1% in naive cells.

The CDR3 has 16 amino acids. Germline CDR1 and CDR2: MNHEY and SVGAGI. J was trimmed by 4 bases and V by 0 bases; bases with no gene match: 7. Listed TCR primers and previously described methods were used for bulk TCR libraries. TCRdb re-analysed the PCR reads in MiXCR, keeping a single row per CDR3 protein. Among 55,000 to 75,000 distinct CDR3 sequences listed, around 18% were seen once. This clonotype was recorded at least ten times. Its target is not known. The rearrangement links TRBV6-5 to TRBJ1-2; 8 bases match TRBD1. The specimen was naive CD8+ T cells from blood, with Jurkat cell RNA spiked in. Specified subset: FACS-sorted CD8+CD4-CCR7+CD45RA+ naive T cells. The clonotype comes from a human donor in good health. Some libraries in this study had Jurkat cell RNA spiked in. For the CDR3, the DNA is TGTGCCAGCAGTTACTCGACAGGGGAGAAAGGCTATGGCTACACCTTC. Residues: CASSYSTGEKGYGYTF.